Below are 26 T cell receptor beta chains sequenced from a single sample in a study of beta chain features in type 1 diabetes. Findings and caveats of the study: In all four CD4+ subsets, TCRB CDR3 length was significantly, moderately reduced in type 1 diabetes.

The whole isolated RNA underwent reverse transcription, so sequencing captured expressed TCRB transcripts. Assay: immunoSEQ multiplex PCR; the TCRdb copy retains only in-frame clones and omits some. The sample has 20,000 to 25,000 clones, approximately 70% seen once. For these TCRs, the target antigens are not known. Sequenced material: stem cell memory CD4+ T cells from blood. These receptors originate from a woman in her 40s with type 1 diabetes.

The genes are TRBV5-4 and TRBJ2-1, with 9 bases matching TRBD2. V was pared by 10 bases and J by 3 bases, with 5 bases of the junction left unmatched. Germline assignment: CDR1 SGHNT and CDR2 YYREEE (reference sequence). There are 13 residues in the CDR3. The CDR3 loop reads CAARSGSYNEQFF. CDR3 nucleotides: TGTGCCGCGCGTAGCGGGAGCTACAATGAGCAGTTCTTC.

This sequence joins TRBV7-8 and TRBJ1-4; D remains unclear. V lost 3 bases and J 7 bases, leaving 12 bases between the germline ends. This CDR3 comprises 14 residues. Germline CDR1 and CDR2: SGHVS and FQNEAQ. In DNA, the CDR3 is TGTGCCAGCAGCTTCGGGGTGGATTTTGAAAAACTGTTTTTT. It yields the protein CASSFGVDFEKLFF.

The rearrangement uses TRBV6-6 and TRBJ1-2; 9 bases line up with TRBD1. The CDR3 runs 15 residues. Trimming took 0 bases from V and 5 from J; bases not matched to a gene: 4. CDR1 MNHNY and CDR2 SVGAGI come from the germline V gene (reference sequence). CDR3 amino acids: CASSYSGTGQYGYTF. The CDR3 nucleotides read TGTGCCAGCAGTTACTCTGGGACAGGGCAATATGGCTACACCTTC.

The chain couples TRBV7-3 to TRBJ2-1; 9 bases map to TRBD2. V dropped 5 bases and J dropped 7; count of bases not matched to a gene: 12. The CDR3 is 16 amino acids. In germline, CDR1 is SGHTA, CDR2 FQGTGA. The CDR3 DNA follows: TGTGCCAGCAGCCCGTGGGTGGCGGGGGGGCCAAATGAGCAGTTCTTC. This codes for CASSPWVAGGPNEQFF. Full variable domain (rest looked up from reference TRBV7-3 and TRBJ2-1): GAGVSQTPSNKVTEKGKYVELRCDPISGHTALYWYRQSLGQGPEFLIYFQGTGAADDSGLPNDRFFAVRPEGSVSTLKIQRTERGDSAVYLCASSPWVAGGPNEQFFGPGTRLTVL.

CDR3 sequence reads: CASSSDRNSNQPQHF. The CDR3 DNA is TGTGCCAGTAGCTCCGACAGGAATAGCAATCAGCCCCAGCATTTT. The chain employs TRBV19 and TRBJ1-5; a possible D gene is TRBD1 (6 bases). Germline V gives CDR1 LNHDA, CDR2 SQIVND (reference sequence). The germline V and J ends were trimmed by 6 bases and 0 bases, with 12 bases remaining between them. CDR3 size: 15 residues. Drawing the rest from reference TRBV19 and TRBJ1-5, the complete variable domain is DGGITQSPKYLFRKEGQNVTLSCEQNLNHDAMYWYRQDPGQGLRLIYYSQIVNDFQKGDIAEGYSVSREKKESFPLTVTSAQKNPTAFYLCASSSDRNSNQPQHFGDGTRLSIL.

V and J are TRBV7-9 and TRBJ2-2; 11 bases are shared with TRBD1. Trimming took 5 bases from V and 4 from J; bases not matched to a gene: 12. CDR1 is SEHNR, CDR2 FQNEAQ, per germline (reference sequence). CDR3 length: 18 amino acids. The CDR3 bases are TGTGCCAGCAGCCCTCGTCCCGGGACAGGGGGGTCCACCGGGGAGCTGTTTTTT. As protein: CASSPRPGTGGSTGELFF.

The J gene is TRBJ1-5, the V gene TRBV7-2; 7 bases line up with TRBD1. The CDR3 sequence is 15 residues long. Germline V gene sequence: CDR1 SGHTA, CDR2 FQGNSA. With V trimmed by 5 bases and J by 7 bases, 11 bases remained unmatched. This CDR3 is CASSEDRVSGQPQHF. The CDR3 DNA is TGTGCCAGCAGCGAAGACAGGGTCTCAGGGCAGCCCCAGCATTTT.

The chain combines TRBV19 with TRBJ2-3; 7 bases are shared with TRBD1. The germline V gene encodes CDR1 LNHDA and CDR2 SQIVND (reference sequence). This CDR3 region has 15 residues. J lost 1 base, V lost 4 bases, and 5 bases had no gene match. CDR3 sequence (DNA): TGTGCCAGTAGTACGGACAGGCGGGGCACAGATACGCAGTATTTT. Translating it yields CASSTDRRGTDTQYF.

J is TRBJ2-7 and V is TRBV27, with 9 bases aligning to TRBD2. The V and J ends lost 5 bases and 4 bases, in that order; junction bases with no gene match: 18. The CDR3 has 18 residues. Per germline, CDR1 MNHEY and CDR2 SMNVEV (reference sequence). The CDR3 DNA is TGTGCCAGCAGTAAGAAGGTCGCTAGCGGGGTATATACTTACGAGCAGTACTTC. This encodes CASSKKVASGVYTYEQYF.

This clone showed up just once. This same CDR3 is encoded by further DNA sequences in the sample. The chain employs TRBV2 and TRBJ1-5; TRBD1 matches at 8 bases. Per the germline V gene, CDR1 is SNHLY and CDR2 is FYNNEI. Unmatched junction bases numbered 9, after V lost 5 bases and J lost 3 bases. This CDR3 has 16 amino acids. CDR3 amino acids: CASSSLSTGANQPQHF. The CDR3, as DNA: TGTGCCAGCAGTAGTCTTTCGACAGGGGCCAATCAGCCCCAGCATTTT.

The chain employs TRBV28 and TRBJ2-1; weak D call: TRBD1 (5 bases). The CDR3 totals 13 residues. Per germline, CDR1 MDHEN and CDR2 SYDVKM. V shed 10 bases and J shed 4 bases, with 14 bases lying between them. The CDR3 DNA is TGTGCCATCCATGGGGCAGCTTACAATGAGCAGTTCTTC. It translates to CAIHGAAYNEQFF. The full variable domain, rest sourced from reference TRBV28 and TRBJ2-1, is DVKVTQSSRYLVKRTGEKVFLECVQDMDHENMFWYRQDPGLGLRLIYFSYDVKMKEKGDIPEGYSVSREKKERFSLILESASTNQTSMYLCAIHGAAYNEQFFGPGTRLTVL.

The V gene is TRBV11-2, the J gene TRBJ2-1, with a weak D call TRBD1 (5 bases). Germline-derived CDR1 and CDR2 are SGHAT and FQNNGV. V shed 1 base and J shed 2 bases, with 9 bases lying between them. The CDR3 contains 15 residues. For the CDR3, the DNA is TGTGCCAGCAGCTTAGTGGGGCGAGCCTACAATGAGCAGTTCTTC. Protein: CASSLVGRAYNEQFF.

This clone was detected a few times. J is TRBJ2-7 and V is TRBV27; D gene ambiguous. Germline V gene sequence: CDR1 MNHEY, CDR2 SMNVEV (reference sequence). This CDR3 is built from 14 residues. Trimming shortened V by 7 bases and J by 2 bases, and 15 bases separated the two germline ends. The CDR3, as DNA: TGTGCCAGCAACCGGGTCCCGGGTCCCTACGAGCAGTACTTC. Its translation is CASNRVPGPYEQYF.

The chain is built from TRBV19 and TRBJ2-7, with D possibly matching TRBD1 (6 bases). Germline V gives CDR1 LNHDA, CDR2 SQIVND (reference sequence). The CDR3 spans 12 residues. The V gene lost 7 bases and the J gene lost 6 bases, with 13 bases spanning the gap. The CDR3 region has the DNA TGTGCCAGTATTGGACAGAGCGGCGAGCAGTACTTC. Its translation is CASIGQSGEQYF.

V and J are TRBV4-2 and TRBJ1-1, with D possibly matching TRBD1 (6 bases). V dropped 5 bases and J dropped 2 bases, with 12 bases sitting between them. Per germline, CDR1 LGHNA and CDR2 YNFKEQ. The CDR3 covers 14 residues. CDR3 sequence (DNA): TGTGCCAGCAGCTCAGGGGCGGCTAACACTGAAGCTTTCTTT. Its protein product is CASSSGAANTEAFF.

The genes are TRBV11-2 and TRBJ2-3, with 8 bases that match TRBD2. Germline V gene sequence: CDR1 SGHAT, CDR2 FQNNGV. V shed 6 bases and J 4 bases; nucleotides not matched to a gene: 12. The CDR3 runs to 16 residues. The DNA for the CDR3 is TGTGCCAGCAGTTGGGGCCAGCGGGGGTTCTCAGATACGCAGTATTTT. Its translation: CASSWGQRGFSDTQYF.

The genes are TRBV11-3 and TRBJ2-1; D not resolved. Germline-derived CDR1 and CDR2 are SGHNT and YENEEA. The CDR3 is 15 amino acids. V lost 0 bases to trimming and J lost 1 base, with 7 bases between them. The CDR3 coding sequence is TGTGCCAGCAGCTTAGATCAGGAATCCTACAATGAGCAGTTCTTC. This sequence encodes CASSLDQESYNEQFF.

The chain recombines TRBV4-2 with TRBJ2-6, with D possibly TRBD1 on 5 matching bases. V lost 5 bases to trimming and J lost 2 bases, with 16 bases between them. Germline V gene data show CDR1 as LGHNA and CDR2 as YNFKEQ. The CDR3 is 17 amino acids. CDR3 sequence: CASSLGLSGAGANVLTF. CDR3 DNA sequence: TGTGCCAGCAGCTTGGGGCTCTCTGGAGCTGGGGCCAACGTCCTGACTTTC.

This clone is a singleton in its sample. V is TRBV5-1 and J is TRBJ1-2, with 8 bases fitting TRBD1. With 4 bases clipped from V and 8 bases from J, the junction kept 10 bases outside the gene matches. The germline gives CDR1 SGHRS, CDR2 YFSETQ. The CDR3 covers 14 residues. The CDR3 loop reads CASSLGTGPEGYTF. In DNA form, the CDR3 reads TGCGCCAGCAGCCTCGGGACAGGACCTGAAGGCTACACCTTC.

CDR3 nucleotide sequence: TGTGCCAGCAGCCCCTGGGGGGGGGCGAACACTGAAGCTTTCTTT. It codes for CASSPWGGANTEAFF. The chain uses TRBV7-2 and TRBJ1-1; D may be TRBD1 (6 bases). CDR3 length equals 15 residues. Trimming shortened V by 5 bases and J by 1 base, and 14 bases separated the two germline ends. Germline V gene data show CDR1 as SGHTA and CDR2 as FQGNSA.

The table lists this clone with a few counts. This sequence joins TRBV7-2 and TRBJ2-1; 9 bases line up with TRBD1. Germline V lookup: CDR1 SGHTA, CDR2 FQGNSA. V was clipped by 4 bases and J by 6 bases; unmatched bases: 4. CDR3 length: 14 residues. As DNA, the CDR3 is TGTGCCAGCAGCTCACCGGACAGGGGCAATGAGCAGTTCTTC. Its translation is CASSSPDRGNEQFF.

The chain combines TRBV7-9 with TRBJ1-1; a possible D gene is TRBD1 (5 bases). The V gene lost 7 bases and the J gene lost 1 base, with 16 bases spanning the gap. This CDR3 is 15 amino acids long. CDR1 is SEHNR and CDR2 is FQNEAQ in the germline V gene (reference sequence). CDR3 loop: CASTQVWQGNTEAFF. The CDR3 DNA reads as TGTGCCAGCACCCAGGTCTGGCAGGGGAACACTGAAGCTTTCTTT.

This clone showed up just a few times. This rearrangement joins TRBV29-1 to TRBJ1-1; D is unclear. V lost 8 bases and J 2 bases, leaving 12 bases between the germline ends. Germline CDR1 is SQVTM and CDR2 is ANQGSEA. There are 12 residues in the CDR3. The CDR3, as DNA: TGCAGCTCAATAACAGATAACACTGAAGCTTTCTTT. Amino acids: CSSITDNTEAFF.

The genes are TRBV6-1 and TRBJ2-2, with D possibly matching TRBD1 (6 bases). Trimming cost V 4 bases and J 4 bases, with 7 bases left between them. This CDR3 region has 13 residues. The germline CDR1 and CDR2 sequences are MNHNS and SASEGT. CDR3 coding DNA: TGTGCCAGCAGTGGGACAGTCACCGGGGAGCTGTTTTTT. Translation gives CASSGTVTGELFF.

This clone was counted a few times. As DNA, the CDR3 is TGTGCCAGCGGTACTCACGGGACTAGCGGGAGAGATGAGCAGTTCTTC. Its protein is CASGTHGTSGRDEQFF. The gene calls are TRBV28 and TRBJ2-1, with 14 nucleotides matching TRBD2. V shed 8 bases, J shed 8 bases, and the junction held 11 bases outside the gene matches. This CDR3 region has 16 residues. The germline V gene has CDR1 MDHEN and CDR2 SYDVKM.

A note on this clone: One end of the junction fails to match germline, which may point to a read error. The J gene is TRBJ2-7, the V gene TRBV6-6; TRBD2 aligns across 9 bases. Germline V gene data show CDR1 as MNHNY and CDR2 as SVGAGI (reference sequence). The CDR3 consists of 14 residues. CDR3 amino acids: CAGSYRREGHEQYF. In DNA form, the CDR3 reads TGTGCCGGCAGTTATAGGCGGGAGGGCCACGAGCAGTACTTC.